This T cell receptor (beta chain) originates from a study of blood T cell repertoires in COVID-19. Study summary: The samples span acute and convalescent COVID-19 from the United States, Italy and Spain.

The protocol was immunoSEQ multiplex PCR, while the TCRdb copy is restricted to in-frame clones and leaves out a portion. The sample has approximately 300,000 clones, 75% to 95% seen once. Of note for this clone: Sequence at one end of the junction differs from germline and may be a read error.

The CDR3 has 15 residues. CDR1 and CDR2 from the germline V gene are SGHDT and YYEEEE. Sequencing input: peripheral blood. This chain joins TRBV5-6 and TRBJ2-2; 7 positions agree with TRBD1. The receptor was derived from a woman aged 25-40 years with COVID-19, enrolled during active disease. The CDR3 DNA is TGTGCCAGCAGCCCCGGACAGGAGGCCACCGGAGAGCTGTTTTTT. This gives the protein CASSPGQEATGELFF.